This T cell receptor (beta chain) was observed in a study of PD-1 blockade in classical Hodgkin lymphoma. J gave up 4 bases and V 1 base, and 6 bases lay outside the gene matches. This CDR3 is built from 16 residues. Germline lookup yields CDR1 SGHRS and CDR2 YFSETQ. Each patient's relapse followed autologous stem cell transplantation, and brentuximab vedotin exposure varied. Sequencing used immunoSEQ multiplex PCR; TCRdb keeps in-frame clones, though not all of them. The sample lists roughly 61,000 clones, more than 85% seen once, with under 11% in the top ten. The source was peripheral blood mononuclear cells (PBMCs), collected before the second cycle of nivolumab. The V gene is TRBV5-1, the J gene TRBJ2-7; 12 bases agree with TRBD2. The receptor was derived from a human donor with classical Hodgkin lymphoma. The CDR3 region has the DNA TGCGCCAGCAGCTTGTGGCCGACTAGCGGGAGATACGAGCAGTACTTC. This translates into CASSLWPTSGRYEQYF.